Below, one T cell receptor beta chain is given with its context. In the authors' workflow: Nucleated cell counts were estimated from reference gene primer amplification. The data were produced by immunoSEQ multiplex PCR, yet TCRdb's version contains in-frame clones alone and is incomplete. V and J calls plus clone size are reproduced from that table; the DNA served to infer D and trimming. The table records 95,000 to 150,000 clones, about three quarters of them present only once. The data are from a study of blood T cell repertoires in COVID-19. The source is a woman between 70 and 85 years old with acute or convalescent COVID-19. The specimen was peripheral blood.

The CDR3 bases are TGCGCCAGCAGCGCCCGGGGTGGCGGCTACACCTTC. This codes for CASSARGGGYTF. The gene calls are TRBV5-1 and TRBJ1-2; D unclear. Per the germline V gene, CDR1 is SGHRS and CDR2 is YFSETQ. Trimming left V 4 bases short and J 8 bases short, with 12 bases between. This CDR3 spans 12 amino acids.